Presented here are 18 T cell receptor beta chains from one specimen sequenced in a study of regulatory T cells in long-lasting Graves disease. HTBI primers from iRepertoire and Arm-PCR of CDR3 regions yielded the TCR beta libraries. Via MiXCR, TCRdb re-called the multiplex PCR reads, giving one row per CDR3 protein. The data contain under 300,000 distinct CDR3 sequences, 20% to 25% of them singletons. Time point in this sample: newly diagnosed GD, antithyroid drugs for less than 3 months. Following extraction of RNA from PBMCs, that RNA was used to make the TCR library. The sample consisted of peripheral blood mononuclear cells (PBMCs), taken at new diagnosis, from a patient treated with antithyroid drugs. These receptors all come from a female donor with Graves disease.

This clonotype was recorded at least ten times. V usage is TRBV7-2 and J usage is TRBJ1-1; D possibly corresponds to TRBD1 (5 bases). The CDR3 is made up of 12 amino acids. The germline V and J ends were trimmed by 4 bases and 6 bases, with 9 bases remaining between them. Germline V gives CDR1 SGHTA, CDR2 FQGNSA. CDR3: CASSSRVSEAFF. CDR3 in DNA: TGTGCCAGCAGCTCCAGGGTATCTGAAGCTTTCTTT.

The chain joins TRBV9 to TRBJ2-1, with 9 bases fitting TRBD2. Germline-derived CDR1 and CDR2 are SGDLS and YYNGEE. The CDR3 contains 15 residues. The V and J ends lost 6 bases and 7 bases, in that order; junction bases with no gene match: 11. The CDR3 DNA reads as TGTGCCAGCAACCGCGGGGGGGCCCTCGGAAATGAGCAGTTCTTC. Translation gives CASNRGGALGNEQFF.

There are many counts of this clonotype. The J gene is TRBJ2-2, the V gene TRBV6-2 or TRBV6-3; D not resolved. Germline CDR1 and CDR2: MNHEY and SVGEGT. The CDR3 covers 12 residues. The V gene lost 7 bases and the J gene lost 5 bases, with 8 bases spanning the gap. The CDR3 DNA reads TGTGCCAGCACGAGAAGGACCGGGGAGCTGTTTTTT. Its translation is CASTRRTGELFF.

In its sample, this clonotype was seen many times. A read error may produce the germline difference seen at one junction end. V and J are TRBV7-8 and TRBJ1-2; D ambiguous. In germline, CDR1 is SGHVS, CDR2 FQNEAQ. The CDR3 sequence is 14 residues long. The CDR3 here is CASSFLVQSDGSDF. In DNA form, the CDR3 reads TGTGCCAGCAGCTTTTTAGTTCAGTCGGATGGTTCCGACTTC.

This clonotype was seen many times. The chain joins TRBV18 to TRBJ2-3; 8 positions match TRBD2. CDR3 length: 16 amino acids. CDR1 is KGHSH, CDR2 LQKENI, per germline. Losses at the gene ends were 6 bases for V and 0 bases for J; bases not matched to a gene: 8. The CDR3 is CASSRGAGGSTDTQYF. The CDR3 DNA sequence: TGTGCCAGCTCCCGCGGGGCGGGAGGCAGCACAGATACGCAGTATTTT.

The sample holds many counts of this clonotype. The chain combines TRBV12-3 or TRBV12-4 with TRBJ1-5; 8 positions match TRBD1. The V segment lost 6 bases and the J segment 6 bases; nucleotides outside the gene matches: 7. The CDR3 covers 14 residues. DNA of the CDR3: TGTGCCAGCAGCCCGACAGGGGAGGCTCAGCCCCAGCATTTT. It specifies CASSPTGEAQPQHF.

This clonotype was seen repeatedly, ten times or more. This sequence joins TRBV7-8 and TRBJ2-4; D might be TRBD1 (6 bases). Deletions cut 0 bases from V and 0 bases from J, with 15 bases between. This CDR3 spans 18 amino acids. Germline CDR1 and CDR2: SGHVS and FQNEAQ. CDR3 nucleotides: TGTGCCAGCAGCTTAGCGCCAGCCGGGACAAGAGCCAAAAACATTCAGTACTTC. It translates to CASSLAPAGTRAKNIQYF.

This clonotype has a count of ten or more. This CDR3 reads CAWFTWGPTEAFF. The CDR3 bases are TGTGCCTGGTTTACCTGGGGACCCACTGAAGCTTTCTTT. The V and J genes are TRBV30 and TRBJ1-1; TRBD1 is a possible D gene (5 bases). Germline V gene sequence: CDR1 GTSNPN, CDR2 SVGIG (reference sequence). The CDR3 has 13 residues. The V end was cut by 5 bases, the J end by 4 bases, with 14 bases between.

A note on this clonotype: This could be a read error, since a much larger clone is one nucleotide away. V and J are TRBV6-1 and TRBJ2-7; unclear D gene. V lost 4 bases and J 6 bases, leaving 22 bases between the germline ends. This CDR3 comprises 16 residues. CDR1 and CDR2 from the germline V gene are MNHNS and SASEGT. DNA for the CDR3: TGTGCCAGCAGTGCAAGGGAAGAGAGGCCCACGGCCGAGCAGTACTTC. This translates into CASSAREERPTAEQYF.

This clonotype was seen many times. V usage is TRBV9 and J usage is TRBJ1-1; no reliable D call. Per germline, CDR1 SGDLS and CDR2 YYNGEE. With 0 bases removed from V and 11 bases from J, the gap between germline ends came to 14 bases. This CDR3 contains 13 residues. The CDR3 loop is CASSVGTSASAFF. CDR3 bases: TGTGCCAGCAGCGTAGGTACGTCGGCGTCTGCTTTCTTT.

This clonotype was seen ten or more times. This sequence joins TRBV12-3 or TRBV12-4 and TRBJ1-5; no definite D call. The V and J ends lost 1 base and 3 bases respectively, with 10 bases between them. This CDR3 spans 15 amino acids. The CDR3 reads CASSLVGVSNQPQHF. The CDR3 DNA sequence: TGTGCCAGCAGTTTAGTTGGGGTTTCCAATCAGCCCCAGCATTTT.

The chain joins TRBV18 to TRBJ2-7; D remains unclear. Germline V gene data show CDR1 as KGHSH and CDR2 as LQKENI. This CDR3 has 11 amino acids. V gave up 4 bases and J gave up 6 bases, with 7 bases separating them. CDR3 nucleotide sequence: TGTGCCAGCTCACAGGGTTCCGAGCAGTACTTC. Amino acid sequence: CASSQGSEQYF.

The table lists this clonotype with many counts. The chain couples TRBV10-3 to TRBJ2-1; D is perhaps TRBD2 (6 bases). CDR1 is ENHRY and CDR2 is SYGVKD in the germline V gene. The CDR3 extends over 12 amino acids. The V end lost 6 bases, the J end lost 6 bases, and 9 bases lay between the germline ends. The CDR3 nucleotides are TGTGCCATCAGCCGGGGGACCAATGAGCAGTTCTTC. Translating gives CAISRGTNEQFF.

This clonotype was seen a few times. V is TRBV7-2 and J is TRBJ1-3; D is unresolved. The CDR3 contains 14 residues. The V end lost 3 bases, the J end lost 1 base, and 7 bases lay between the germline ends. Per the germline V gene, CDR1 is SGHTA and CDR2 is FQGNSA. The CDR3 DNA sequence: TGTGCCAGCAGCTTTTACACTTCTGGAAACACCATATATTTT. Protein sequence: CASSFYTSGNTIYF.

This clonotype was found many times. The genes are TRBV7-2 and TRBJ1-2; TRBD1 matches at 11 bases. Trimming removed 1 base from V and 5 bases from J; junction bases left unmatched: 9. The CDR3 runs 17 residues. Germline CDR1 reads SGHTA; CDR2 reads FQGNSA. The CDR3 loop reads CASSLELPGTGGYGYTF. CDR3 nucleotides: TGTGCCAGCAGCTTAGAACTCCCCGGGACAGGGGGGTATGGCTACACCTTC.

This clonotype was seen ten or more times. The chain links TRBV3-1 to TRBJ2-1; 7 bases agree with TRBD2. V shed 6 bases and J 5 bases; nucleotides not matched to a gene: 7. Germline assignment: CDR1 LGHDT and CDR2 YNNKEL (reference sequence). This CDR3 region has 14 residues. In DNA, the CDR3 is TGTGCCAGCAGAGCGGGACTGCTTAACAATGAGCAGTTCTTC. This encodes CASRAGLLNNEQFF.

The chain employs TRBV6-1 and TRBJ2-5, with a tentative D call TRBD2 (6 bases). In germline, CDR1 is MNHNS, CDR2 SASEGT. The V end lost 5 bases, the J end lost 1 base, and 11 bases lay between the germline ends. This CDR3 is 14 amino acids long. The CDR3 sequence: CASSRGLRQETQYF. The CDR3 coding sequence is TGTGCCAGCAGTCGGGGACTCCGCCAAGAGACCCAGTACTTC.

In this sample, this clonotype turned up many times. The V call is TRBV2, the J call TRBJ1-1; weak D call: TRBD1 (6 bases). V dropped 7 bases and J dropped 0 bases, with 12 bases sitting between them. Per germline, CDR1 SNHLY and CDR2 FYNNEI. This CDR3 has 14 residues. The CDR3 bases are TGTGCCAGCATCTACAGGGATATGAACACTGAAGCTTTCTTT. Translated, it gives CASIYRDMNTEAFF. The full variable domain, completed using reference TRBV2 and TRBJ1-1, is EPEVTQTPSHQVTQMGQEVILRCVPISNHLYFYWYRQILGQKVEFLVSFYNNEISEKSEIFDDQFSVERPDGSNFTLKIRSTKLEDSAMYFCASIYRDMNTEAFFGQGTRLTVV.